The rows below give T cell receptor beta chains drawn from one sample of a study of T cell responses to AZD1222 COVID-19 vaccine. The repertoire was sequenced with immunoSEQ multiplex PCR; TCRdb's copy has only in-frame clones and lacks some. The sample includes some 190,000 clones, 85% to 90% of them seen just once. The specimen comprised peripheral blood, sampled on day 0 of AZD1222 vaccination. The origin of the receptors is an adult in good health. Both conserved end residues are part of each CDR3. The D gene is left open where the match is weak. The size field is filled for only some rows; it gives once, few, many or a size class.

DNA	CDR3	V	J	size	length	D
TGCGCCAGCAGCTTGGACGGACAGCATAACTATGGCTACACCTTC	CASSLDGQHNYGYTF	TRBV5-1	TRBJ1-2	once	15	-
TGTGCCACCAGTGATTCTAGCCAGGCCCCGTCCTACGAGCAGTACTTC	CATSDSSQAPSYEQYF	TRBV24-1	TRBJ2-7	-	16	-
TGTGCCAGCAGCTTGGGCCCGGGGACAGGGGGCCTGTACGAGCAGTACTTC	CASSLGPGTGGLYEQYF	TRBV5-4	TRBJ2-7	-	17	TRBD1
TGTGCCAGCAGCGATCAACAGGGGAACTATGGCTACACCTTC	CASSDQQGNYGYTF	TRBV5-6	TRBJ1-2	-	14	TRBD1
TGTGCCAGCAGCTTAGCGCGTGGGACTAGCGGGGGGCGAGATACGCAGTATTTT	CASSLARGTSGGRDTQYF	TRBV7-2	TRBJ2-3	once	18	TRBD2
TGCAGTGCTAGTCCAAGACAGGGCATCAATTCACCCCTCCACTTT	CSASPRQGINSPLHF	TRBV20-1	TRBJ1-6	-	15	TRBD1
TGTGCCAGCAGCTTCGAATACACAGATACGCAGTATTTT	CASSFEYTDTQYF	TRBV7-9	TRBJ2-3	-	13	-
TGTGCCAGCAGCTTAGTTACGGGGCTGAACACTGAAGCTTTCTTT	CASSLVTGLNTEAFF	TRBV7-2	TRBJ1-1	few	15	-
TGTGCCACCAGTGACCATGGGGGAGGCGGCTACACCTTC	CATSDHGGGGYTF	TRBV24-1	TRBJ1-2	once	13	-
TGTGCCAGCGAACAGGGGGCAAATAATTCACCCCTCCACTTT	CASEQGANNSPLHF	TRBV7-9	TRBJ1-6	-	14	TRBD1
TGTGCCTGGAGTCAGATAAACACCGGGGAGCTGTTTTTT	CAWSQINTGELFF	TRBV30	TRBJ2-2	-	13	-
TGTGCCAGCAGCCAAGATAGGACAGGGGAAAGAGAAAAACTGTTTTTT	CASSQDRTGEREKLFF	TRBV14	TRBJ1-4	-	16	TRBD1
TGTGCCAGCAGTTCCGAGGTTAATTCACCCCTCCACTTT	CASSSEVNSPLHF	TRBV27	TRBJ1-6	-	13	-
TGCGCCAGCAGCCGCGACACCGGGACCTACGAGCAGTACTTC	CASSRDTGTYEQYF	TRBV4-3	TRBJ2-7	-	14	-
TGTGCCAGCAGCTTATTCGTTTTAGACAGGGGGCAAAAGAACACTGAAGCTTTCTTT	CASSLFVLDRGQKNTEAFF	TRBV7-9	TRBJ1-1	-	19	TRBD1
TGTGCCATCAGTGAGTCGAGCTATCCCACAGCTATAACAGGCCTTAACACAGATACGCAGTATTTT	CAISESSYPTAITGLNTDTQYF	TRBV10-3	TRBJ2-3	-	22	-
TGTGCCAGCAGCTTAGGACAGGCGGAATCTGGCTACACCTTC	CASSLGQAESGYTF	TRBV7-9	TRBJ1-2	-	14	-
TGTGCCACCAGCTCTGGAGAAAACTATGGCTACACCTTC	CATSSGENYGYTF	TRBV15	TRBJ1-2	-	13	-
TGTGCCAGTAGTATTCAGGGGACAGGGCGGCAGCCCCAGCATTTT	CASSIQGTGRQPQHF	TRBV19	TRBJ1-5	-	15	TRBD1
TGTGCCAGCAGCTTAGCGGAGGGGCGAAGCAATGAGCAGTTCTTC	CASSLAEGRSNEQFF	TRBV7-9	TRBJ2-1	once	15	-
TGTGCCAGCAGCGTAGTAGACCGAATGAACACTGAAGCTTTCTTT	CASSVVDRMNTEAFF	TRBV9	TRBJ1-1	-	15	-
TGTGCCAGCAGCCCCGGGACAGGGGGTTCCCTTGCAACTAATGAAAAACTGTTTTTT	CASSPGTGGSLATNEKLFF	TRBV9	TRBJ1-4	-	19	TRBD1
TGTGCCAGCAGCTTCCTGGACACCATATATTTT	CASSFLDTIYF	TRBV11-2	TRBJ1-3	-	11	-
TGCGCCAGCAGCTTGGAAGGTTTTACTTCCGGGTACTCTGAAAAACTGTTTTTT	CASSLEGFTSGYSEKLFF	TRBV5-1	TRBJ1-4	-	18	-
TGTGCCAGCAGCTTAAGAGGGCTCGGGACTAATGAAAAACTGTTTTTT	CASSLRGLGTNEKLFF	TRBV7-3	TRBJ1-4	-	16	-
TGTGCCAGCAGCTTAACCGGGGGGCCTGGGGCCAACGTCCTGACTTTC	CASSLTGGPGANVLTF	TRBV7-3	TRBJ2-6	-	16	-
TGTGCCAGCAGCTTGGGCATAAGGCCATACGAGCAGTACTTC	CASSLGIRPYEQYF	TRBV13	TRBJ2-7	-	14	-
TGTGCCTGGAGGACCAGCTGGGGAACAGACATATCCTACGAGCAGTACTTC	CAWRTSWGTDISYEQYF	TRBV30	TRBJ2-7	few	17	-
TGTGCCAGCAGTACAGGGGAAGCTTTCTTT	CASSTGEAFF	TRBV2	TRBJ1-1	-	10	-
TGTGCCAGCAGTTTAAGTTTAGGGTGGGCTTTCTTT	CASSLSLGWAFF	TRBV27	TRBJ1-1	-	12	-
TGCGCCAGCAGTTTGAGCCAAGTGGGTGAGCAGTTCTTC	CASSLSQVGEQFF	TRBV4-1	TRBJ2-1	-	13	-
TGTGCCTGGAGCATACAGGGCTGGGATGGCTACACCTTC	CAWSIQGWDGYTF	TRBV30	TRBJ1-2	-	13	-
TGTGCCAGCAGCTTAGATCCGAGGCCCACAGATACGCAGTATTTT	CASSLDPRPTDTQYF	TRBV11-2	TRBJ2-3	-	15	-
TGTGCCATCAGCGGACTGGACTCTGATACGCAGTATTTT	CAISGLDSDTQYF	TRBV10-3	TRBJ2-3	-	13	-
TGCGCCAGCAGCTTCACTCTAGCGGACACCGGGGAGCTGTTTTTT	CASSFTLADTGELFF	TRBV5-1	TRBJ2-2	-	15	TRBD2
TGTGCCAGCAGGGGTGGCGGTGAGCAGTACTTC	CASRGGGEQYF	TRBV5-4	TRBJ2-7	once	11	-
TGTGCCAGCAGCTTAGACGCGGGGACGCCATGGGGCGGGGAGCTGTTTTTT	CASSLDAGTPWGGELFF	TRBV7-2	TRBJ2-2	-	17	-
TGTGCCAGCTCGCAGGACAGGGTGAACACTGAAGCTTTCTTT	CASSQDRVNTEAFF	TRBV18	TRBJ1-1	few	14	TRBD1
TGTGCCAGCAGCCCAGCGGGACGGAGGTACTTC	CASSPAGRRYF	TRBV28	TRBJ2-5	-	11	TRBD2
TGTGCCAGCAGCTTAGGGGGTCAGCCCCAGCATTTT	CASSLGGQPQHF	TRBV13	TRBJ1-5	-	12	-
TGTGCCAGCAGTTACCCTCGTTTAGCGGGGGGGCCGAGTGAGCAGTTCTTC	CASSYPRLAGGPSEQFF	TRBV6-2/TRBV6-3	TRBJ2-1	-	17	TRBD2
TGTGCCAGCAGCTCCGGGACAGGAGAACGGAACACTGAAGCTTTCTTT	CASSSGTGERNTEAFF	TRBV7-9	TRBJ1-1	-	16	TRBD1
TGTGCCAGCAGCTTAGATACCCCGGTGTTTAATCAGCCCCAGCATTTT	CASSLDTPVFNQPQHF	TRBV7-9	TRBJ1-5	-	16	-
TGCGCCAGCAGCTTGACCTCGACAGCCTGGGGGGATGGCTACACCTTC	CASSLTSTAWGDGYTF	TRBV5-1	TRBJ1-2	-	16	-
TGCGCCAGCAGCTTGGACCCCCGCAATCAGCCCCAGCATTTT	CASSLDPRNQPQHF	TRBV5-1	TRBJ1-5	-	14	-
TGTGCCTGGAATGAAGGGGGAAATTCACCCCTCCACTTT	CAWNEGGNSPLHF	TRBV30	TRBJ1-6	-	13	-
TGCGCCAGCAGCTTGGGAAATACATGGTTAGGGGAAAAACTGTTTTTT	CASSLGNTWLGEKLFF	TRBV5-1	TRBJ1-4	-	16	-
TGTGCCAGCAGTTACCCGGGACAGGGGGCGGAGGAAAAACTGTTTTTT	CASSYPGQGAEEKLFF	TRBV6-6	TRBJ1-4	-	16	TRBD1
TGTGCCAGCAGTTACTCGGGTGGGGGTTACGAGCAGTACTTC	CASSYSGGGYEQYF	TRBV6-5	TRBJ2-7	-	14	-
TGTGCCAGTAGTATAGTCGGGGGGGCGGTCACCGGGGAGCTGTTTTTT	CASSIVGGAVTGELFF	TRBV19	TRBJ2-2	-	16	TRBD2
TGTGCCAGCAGATACTGGGGAGGCTACACCTTC	CASRYWGGYTF	TRBV12-3/TRBV12-4	TRBJ1-2	once	11	-
TGTGCCAGTAGTTGGGTTGCCATGAACACTGAAGCTTTCTTT	CASSWVAMNTEAFF	TRBV19	TRBJ1-1	-	14	-
TGCGCCAGCAGCCAAGAGCTCCCCTTGGGAACTAGCGGATTCACAGATACGCAGTATTTT	CASSQELPLGTSGFTDTQYF	TRBV4-1	TRBJ2-3	once	20	TRBD2
TGTGCCAGTAGGACCACAGCCTATAGCAATCAGCCCCAGCATTTT	CASRTTAYSNQPQHF	TRBV19	TRBJ1-5	-	15	-